These 17 T cell receptor beta chains were sequenced from one sample in a study of memory CD4+ T cells and cytomegalovirus serostatus. Single viable CD3+CD4+CD8-CD45RO+ cells were sorted as the memory CD4+ T cells. Repertoires were generated with immunoSEQ multiplex PCR, while TCRdb's copy carries only in-frame clones and drops some. The sample records about 43,000 clones, more than 60% being singletons. The sequenced sample was memory CD4+ T cells from blood. These receptor sequences come from an adult in good health and CMV-seronegative.

The chain has TRBV19 and TRBJ2-7, with D unresolved. Trimming pared 5 bases from V and 0 bases from J, leaving 11 bases between. Germline V lookup: CDR1 LNHDA, CDR2 SQIVND (reference sequence). The CDR3 length is 14 residues. The CDR3 protein is CASSFLSASYEQYF. CDR3 DNA sequence: TGTGCCAGTAGTTTTCTTTCTGCCTCCTACGAGCAGTACTTC.

V and J are TRBV21-1 and TRBJ2-5; TRBD2, the table's D call, lacks a check against the DNA. TRBV21-1 is described as a pseudogene. This CDR3 region has 20 residues. CDR3 DNA sequence: TGTGCCAGCAGCGCAATACCCCAGGGTAGCGGGGTAGGGGGGTTGGAGACCCAGTACTTC. It encodes CASSAIPQGSGVGGLETQYF.

This clone was seen a handful of times. The V call is TRBV9, the J call TRBJ2-5; D possibly matches TRBD1 or TRBD2 (6 bases each). The CDR3 covers 15 residues. V lost 0 bases, J lost 2 bases, and 11 bases lay in between. Per germline, CDR1 SGDLS and CDR2 YYNGEE. CDR3 bases: TGTGCCAGCAGCGTAGTCGGGGGCCGGCAAGAGACCCAGTACTTC. This codes for CASSVVGGRQETQYF.

V is TRBV7-8 and J is TRBJ1-5; tentatively, D is TRBD1 (5 bases). The ends were cut back, 1 base at V and 3 bases at J, with 16 bases in the middle. Germline lookup yields CDR1 SGHVS and CDR2 FQNEAQ. CDR3 length: 17 residues. The CDR3 loop reads CASSLGWGDSSNQPQHF. CDR3 in DNA: TGTGCCAGCAGCTTAGGATGGGGGGACTCCTCCAATCAGCCCCAGCATTTT.

The chain has TRBV4-1 and TRBJ2-3; 8 positions agree with TRBD2. With V trimmed by 4 bases and J by 0 bases, 12 bases remained unmatched. This CDR3 has 18 residues. Germline V gene sequence: CDR1 MGHRA, CDR2 YSYEKL. The CDR3 DNA sequence: TGCGCCAGCAGCCCCCTGTTGGCGGGGGGCTCCAGCACAGATACGCAGTATTTT. Its translation is CASSPLLAGGSSTDTQYF.

The chain recombines TRBV5-1 with TRBJ1-3; D is undetermined. V dropped 1 base and J dropped 2 bases, with 10 bases sitting between them. This CDR3 is built from 15 residues. The germline V gene has CDR1 SGHRS and CDR2 YFSETQ. Written as DNA, the CDR3 is TGCGCCAGCAGCTTGCTTCGGGCGGCTGGAAACACCATATATTTT. It codes for CASSLLRAAGNTIYF. Full variable domain (remainder filled in from reference TRBV5-1 and TRBJ1-3): KAGVTQTPRYLIKTRGQQVTLSCSPISGHRSVSWYQQTPGQGLQFLFEYFSETQRNKGNFPGRFSGRQFSNSRSEMNVSTLELGDSALYLCASSLLRAAGNTIYFGEGSWLTVV.

This chain joins TRBV6-5 and TRBJ2-5, with a weak D call TRBD1 (6 bases). Germline lookup yields CDR1 MNHEY and CDR2 SVGAGI. V lost 2 bases to trimming and J lost 4 bases, with 17 bases between them. The CDR3 is made up of 16 amino acids. CDR3 residues: CASSYRPGVRGETQYF. In DNA, the CDR3 is TGTGCCAGCAGTTACAGACCAGGGGTTAGGGGAGAGACCCAGTACTTC.

The genes are TRBV7-9 and TRBJ1-2; tentatively, D is TRBD1 (5 bases). There are 16 residues in the CDR3. Germline CDR1 reads SEHNR; CDR2 reads FQNEAQ (reference sequence). The ends were cut back, 4 bases at V and 4 bases at J, with 19 bases in the middle. The CDR3 reads CASSSKNPRGAYGYTF. The CDR3 DNA sequence: TGTGCCAGCAGCTCCAAAAACCCTAGAGGGGCCTATGGCTACACCTTC.

This clone was observed a few times. The V and J genes are TRBV30 and TRBJ1-1; 7 positions match TRBD1. Trimming cost V 0 bases and J 9 bases; bases outside gene matches: 7. Germline V gives CDR1 GTSNPN, CDR2 SVGIG (reference sequence). This CDR3 comprises 13 residues. The CDR3 nucleotides are TGTGCCTGGAGTGTATCCCGACAGGGAAAAGCTTTCTTT. This sequence encodes CAWSVSRQGKAFF.

This chain connects TRBV6-6 to TRBJ1-4; no clear D. Trimming shortened V by 7 bases and J by 8 bases, and 14 bases separated the two germline ends. The CDR3 covers 13 residues. The V gene's germline CDR1 is MNHNY and CDR2 SVGAGI (reference sequence). Here the CDR3 reads CASIAHVGEKLFF. CDR3 in DNA: TGTGCCAGCATAGCTCATGTGGGAGAAAAACTGTTTTTT.

This clone is labeled as medium-sized. The rearrangement links TRBV10-2 to TRBJ1-1; D unresolved. The CDR3 is 13 residues long. Trimming shortened V by 3 bases and J by 6 bases, and 11 bases separated the two germline ends. Germline V gene data show CDR1 as WSHSY and CDR2 as SAAADI. The CDR3 reads CASSDRGISEAFF. CDR3 DNA: TGCGCCAGCAGTGACAGAGGGATCTCTGAAGCTTTCTTT.

This chain connects TRBV5-1 to TRBJ2-3, with D uncertain. The CDR3 covers 16 residues. Germline V gene lookup returns CDR1 SGHRS and CDR2 YFSETQ. V was shortened by 4 bases and J by 2 bases, with 17 bases between the two germline ends. CDR3 nucleotide sequence: TGCGCCAGCAGCCCCCGAGTAAAGATGAACACAGATACGCAGTATTTT. Translating gives CASSPRVKMNTDTQYF.

About this clone itself: This specimen includes other DNA sequences encoding the same CDR3. The chain couples TRBV5-1 to TRBJ1-1; D gene uncertain. The CDR3 runs to 14 residues. Deletions cut 6 bases from V and 5 bases from J, with 17 bases between. Germline-derived CDR1 and CDR2 are SGHRS and YFSETQ. CDR3 DNA sequence: TGCGCCAGCATGCCAGGCCGGGGAGGGACTGAAGCTTTCTTT. It translates to CASMPGRGGTEAFF.

This sequence joins TRBV19 and TRBJ1-2, with a tentative D call TRBD1 (5 bases). Germline V gene sequence: CDR1 LNHDA, CDR2 SQIVND (reference sequence). V was shortened by 3 bases and J by 0 bases, with 8 bases between the two germline ends. The CDR3 has 14 amino acids. The CDR3 nucleotides are TGTGCCAGTAGTATCGGACATTCTAACTATGGCTACACCTTC. Protein: CASSIGHSNYGYTF. Complete variable domain (other parts from reference TRBV19 and TRBJ1-2): DGGITQSPKYLFRKEGQNVTLSCEQNLNHDAMYWYRQDPGQGLRLIYYSQIVNDFQKGDIAEGYSVSREKKESFPLTVTSAQKNPTAFYLCASSIGHSNYGYTFGSGTRLTVV.

The gene calls are TRBV4-3 and TRBJ1-1, with 7 bases fitting TRBD1. In germline, CDR1 is LGHNA, CDR2 YSLEER. The CDR3 sequence is 20 residues long. Unmatched junction bases numbered 28, after V lost 1 base and J lost 11 bases. The CDR3: CASSQGGQGVLESSSGIAFF. The DNA of the CDR3 is TGCGCCAGCAGCCAAGGGGGTCAGGGGGTGCTTGAATCTTCATCGGGAATCGCTTTCTTT.

This clone was seen more than once but under ten times. The chain recombines TRBV5-1 with TRBJ2-7; D gene ambiguous. CDR1 is SGHRS and CDR2 is YFSETQ in the germline V gene. Trimming removed 5 bases at V and 0 bases at J, with 9 bases between. The CDR3 extends over 13 amino acids. The CDR3 reads CASSLIFSYEQYF. The CDR3, as DNA: TGCGCCAGCAGTCTGATATTCTCCTACGAGCAGTACTTC.

There are a few counts of this clone. V gene TRBV4-2 combines with J gene TRBJ2-3; D not resolved. This CDR3 contains 13 residues. Germline V gives CDR1 LGHNA, CDR2 YNFKEQ. Trimming took off 0 bases at V and 4 bases at J, with 5 bases between the two ends. CDR3 sequence: CASSQDFPDTQYF. As DNA, the CDR3 is TGTGCCAGCAGCCAAGATTTTCCAGATACGCAGTATTTT.